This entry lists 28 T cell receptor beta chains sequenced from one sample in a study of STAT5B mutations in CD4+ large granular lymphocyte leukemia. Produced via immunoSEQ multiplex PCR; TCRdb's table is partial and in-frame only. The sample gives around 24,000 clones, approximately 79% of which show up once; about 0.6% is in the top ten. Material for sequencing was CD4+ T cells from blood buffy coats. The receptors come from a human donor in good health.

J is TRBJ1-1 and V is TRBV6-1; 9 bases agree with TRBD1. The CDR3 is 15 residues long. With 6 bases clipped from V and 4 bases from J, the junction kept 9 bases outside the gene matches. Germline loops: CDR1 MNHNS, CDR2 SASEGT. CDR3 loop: CASRNRDRVSTEAFF. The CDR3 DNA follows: TGTGCCAGCAGAAACCGGGACAGGGTGTCCACTGAAGCTTTCTTT.

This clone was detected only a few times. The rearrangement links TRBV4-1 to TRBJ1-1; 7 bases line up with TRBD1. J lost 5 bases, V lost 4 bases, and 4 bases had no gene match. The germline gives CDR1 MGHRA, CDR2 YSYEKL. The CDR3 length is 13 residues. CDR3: CASSREGATEAFF. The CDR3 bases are TGCGCCAGCAGCCGAGAGGGGGCAACTGAAGCTTTCTTT.

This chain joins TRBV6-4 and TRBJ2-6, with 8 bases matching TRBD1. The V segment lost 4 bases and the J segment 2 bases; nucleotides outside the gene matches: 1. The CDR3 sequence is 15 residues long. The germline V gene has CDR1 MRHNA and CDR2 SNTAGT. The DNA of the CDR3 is TGTGCCAGCAGTGCGGACAGGGCTGGGGCCAACGTCCTGACTTTC. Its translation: CASSADRAGANVLTF.

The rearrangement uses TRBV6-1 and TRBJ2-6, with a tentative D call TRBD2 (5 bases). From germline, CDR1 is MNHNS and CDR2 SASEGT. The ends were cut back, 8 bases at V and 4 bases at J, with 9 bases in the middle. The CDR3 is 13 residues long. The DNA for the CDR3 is TGTGCCAGCGAATCGGGGGGGGCCAACGTCCTGACTTTC. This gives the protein CASESGGANVLTF.

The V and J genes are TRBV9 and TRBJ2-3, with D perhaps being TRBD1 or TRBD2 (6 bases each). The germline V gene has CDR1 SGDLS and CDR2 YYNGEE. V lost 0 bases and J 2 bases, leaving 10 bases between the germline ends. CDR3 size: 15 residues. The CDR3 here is CASSVDGGVTDTQYF. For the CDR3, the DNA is TGTGCCAGCAGCGTAGACGGGGGCGTCACAGATACGCAGTATTTT.

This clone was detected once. This CDR3 is CASRPLHQNTEAFF. Written as DNA, the CDR3 is TGTGCCAGCAGACCTTTACACCAGAACACTGAAGCTTTCTTT. The chain has TRBV19 and TRBJ1-1; D call uncertain. The germline V gene encodes CDR1 LNHDA and CDR2 SQIVND (reference sequence). CDR3 length: 14 amino acids. V lost 9 bases and J 1 base, leaving 15 bases between the germline ends.

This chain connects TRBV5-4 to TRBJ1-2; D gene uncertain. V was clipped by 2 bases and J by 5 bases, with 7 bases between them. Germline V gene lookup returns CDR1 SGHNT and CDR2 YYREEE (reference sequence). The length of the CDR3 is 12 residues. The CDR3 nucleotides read TGTGCCAGCAGCTTCGCGGGGTATGGCTACACCTTC. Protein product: CASSFAGYGYTF.

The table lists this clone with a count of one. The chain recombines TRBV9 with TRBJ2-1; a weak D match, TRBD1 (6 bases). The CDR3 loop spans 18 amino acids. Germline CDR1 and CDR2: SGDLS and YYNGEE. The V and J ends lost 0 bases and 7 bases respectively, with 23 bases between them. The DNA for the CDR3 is TGTGCCAGCAGCGTAGGGGCGGGTGCAGGGGCGCGAACGAATGAGCAGTTCTTC. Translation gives CASSVGAGAGARTNEQFF.

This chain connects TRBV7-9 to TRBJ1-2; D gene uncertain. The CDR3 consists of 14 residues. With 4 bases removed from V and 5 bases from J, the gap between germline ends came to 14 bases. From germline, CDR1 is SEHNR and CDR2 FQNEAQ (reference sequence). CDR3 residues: CASSSTPDGYGYTF. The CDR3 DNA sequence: TGTGCCAGCAGCTCTACTCCCGATGGATATGGCTACACCTTC.

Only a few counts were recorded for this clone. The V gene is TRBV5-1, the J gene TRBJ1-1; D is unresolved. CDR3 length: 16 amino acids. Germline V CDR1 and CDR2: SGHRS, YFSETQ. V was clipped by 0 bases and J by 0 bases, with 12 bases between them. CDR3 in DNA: TGCGCCAGCAGCTTGGTCTCGGGCGGCGTGAACACTGAAGCTTTCTTT. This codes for CASSLVSGGVNTEAFF.

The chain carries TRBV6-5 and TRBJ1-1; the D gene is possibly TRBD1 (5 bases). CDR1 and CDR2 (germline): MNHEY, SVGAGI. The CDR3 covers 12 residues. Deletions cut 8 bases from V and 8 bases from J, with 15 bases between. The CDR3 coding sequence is TGTGCCAGCGTCGGGAGGGGTAAGGAAGCTTTCTTT. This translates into CASVGRGKEAFF.

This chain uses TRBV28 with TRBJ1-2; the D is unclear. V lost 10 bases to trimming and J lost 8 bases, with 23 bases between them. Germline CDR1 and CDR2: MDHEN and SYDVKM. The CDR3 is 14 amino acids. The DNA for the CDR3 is TGTGCCATCCCGATTAGCGACATCACGGGCGGCTACACCTTC. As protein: CAIPISDITGGYTF.

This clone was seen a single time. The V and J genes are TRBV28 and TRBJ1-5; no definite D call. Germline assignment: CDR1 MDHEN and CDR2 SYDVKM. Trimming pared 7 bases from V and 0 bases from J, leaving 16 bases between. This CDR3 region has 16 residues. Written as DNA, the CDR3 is TGTGCCAGCACCTCAGCCTGGACGTATAGCAATCAGCCCCAGCATTTT. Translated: CASTSAWTYSNQPQHF.

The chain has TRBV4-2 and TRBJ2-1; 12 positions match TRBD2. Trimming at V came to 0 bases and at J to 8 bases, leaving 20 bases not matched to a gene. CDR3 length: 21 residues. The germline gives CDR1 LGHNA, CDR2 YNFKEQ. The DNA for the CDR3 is TGTGCCAGCAGCCAAGATCACGCCACGGCCCCACTAGCGGGGGGTATATATGAGCAGTTCTTC. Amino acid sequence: CASSQDHATAPLAGGIYEQFF.

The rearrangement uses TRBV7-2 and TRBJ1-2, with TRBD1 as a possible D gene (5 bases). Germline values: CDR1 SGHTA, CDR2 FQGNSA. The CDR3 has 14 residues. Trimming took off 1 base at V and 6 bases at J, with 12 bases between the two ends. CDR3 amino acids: CASSLGGADDGYTF. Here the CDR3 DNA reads TGTGCCAGCAGCTTAGGAGGGGCGGACGATGGCTACACCTTC.

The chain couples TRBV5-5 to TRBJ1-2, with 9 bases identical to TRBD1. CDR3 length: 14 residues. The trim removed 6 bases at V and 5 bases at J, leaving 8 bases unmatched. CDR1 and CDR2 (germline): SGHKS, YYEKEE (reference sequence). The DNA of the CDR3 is TGTGCCAGCACTCGACAGGGGGGGAATTATGGCTACACCTTC. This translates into CASTRQGGNYGYTF.

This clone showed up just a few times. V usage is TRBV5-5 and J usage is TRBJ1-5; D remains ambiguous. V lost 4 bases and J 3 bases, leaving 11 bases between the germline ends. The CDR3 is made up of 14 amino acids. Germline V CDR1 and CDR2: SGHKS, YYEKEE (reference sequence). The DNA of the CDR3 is TGTGCCAGCAGCAACGGGATCCCCAATCAGCCCCAGCATTTT. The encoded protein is CASSNGIPNQPQHF.

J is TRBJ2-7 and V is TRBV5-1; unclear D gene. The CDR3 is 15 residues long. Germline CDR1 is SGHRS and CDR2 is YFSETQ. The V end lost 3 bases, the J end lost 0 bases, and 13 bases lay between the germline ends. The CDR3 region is CASSSDNWSSYEQYF. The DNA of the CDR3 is TGCGCCAGCAGCTCCGATAACTGGAGCTCCTACGAGCAGTACTTC.

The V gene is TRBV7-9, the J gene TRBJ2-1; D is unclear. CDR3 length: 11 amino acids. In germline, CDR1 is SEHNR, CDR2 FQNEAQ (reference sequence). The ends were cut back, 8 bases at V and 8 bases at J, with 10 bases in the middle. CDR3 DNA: TGTGCCAGCGGAAGGGATTATGAGCAGTTCTTC. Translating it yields CASGRDYEQFF. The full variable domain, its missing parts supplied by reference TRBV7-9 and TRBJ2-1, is DTGVSQNPRHKITKRGQNVTFRCDPISEHNRLYWYRQTLGQGPEFLTYFQNEAQLEKSRLLSDRFSAERPKGSFSTLEIQRTEQGDSAMYLCASGRDYEQFFGPGTRLTVL.

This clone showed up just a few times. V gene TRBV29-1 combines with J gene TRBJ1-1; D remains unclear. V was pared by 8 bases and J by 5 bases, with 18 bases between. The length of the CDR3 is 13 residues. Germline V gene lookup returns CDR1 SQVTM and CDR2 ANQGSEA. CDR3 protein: CSIERARLTEAFF. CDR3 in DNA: TGCAGCATAGAACGCGCGCGGCTTACTGAAGCTTTCTTT. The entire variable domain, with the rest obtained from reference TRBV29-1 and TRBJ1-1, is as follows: SAVISQKPSRDICQRGTSLTIQCQVDSQVTMMFWYRQQPGQSLTLIATANQGSEATYESGFVIDKFPISRPNLTFSTLTVSNMSPEDSSIYLCSIERARLTEAFFGQGTRLTVV.

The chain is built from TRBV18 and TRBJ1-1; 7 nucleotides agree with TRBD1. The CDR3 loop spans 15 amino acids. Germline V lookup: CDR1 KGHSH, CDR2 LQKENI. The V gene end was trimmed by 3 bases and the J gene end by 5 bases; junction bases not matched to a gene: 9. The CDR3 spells CASSPVTGMLTEAFF. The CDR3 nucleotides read TGTGCCAGCTCACCCGTGACAGGGATGTTAACTGAAGCTTTCTTT.

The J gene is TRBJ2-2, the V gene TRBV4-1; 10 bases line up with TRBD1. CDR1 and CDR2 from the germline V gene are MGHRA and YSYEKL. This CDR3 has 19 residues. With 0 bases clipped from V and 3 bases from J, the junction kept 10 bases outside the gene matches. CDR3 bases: TGCGCCAGCAGCCAAGATCGTTTCACCGGGACAGGGGACACCGGGGAGCTGTTTTTT. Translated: CASSQDRFTGTGDTGELFF.

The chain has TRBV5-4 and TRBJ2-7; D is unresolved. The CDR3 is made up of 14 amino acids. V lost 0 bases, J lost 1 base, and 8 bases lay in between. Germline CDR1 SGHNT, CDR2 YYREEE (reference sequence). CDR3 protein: CASSLAVGSYEQYF. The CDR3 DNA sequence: TGTGCCAGCAGCTTGGCCGTAGGGTCCTACGAGCAGTACTTC.

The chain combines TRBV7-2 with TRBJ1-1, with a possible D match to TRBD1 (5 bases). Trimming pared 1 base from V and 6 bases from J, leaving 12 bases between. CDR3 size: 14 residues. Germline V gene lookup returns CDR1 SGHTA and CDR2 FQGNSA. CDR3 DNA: TGTGCCAGCAGCTTAGTTAGGGAAGGGGCTGAAGCTTTCTTT. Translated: CASSLVREGAEAFF.

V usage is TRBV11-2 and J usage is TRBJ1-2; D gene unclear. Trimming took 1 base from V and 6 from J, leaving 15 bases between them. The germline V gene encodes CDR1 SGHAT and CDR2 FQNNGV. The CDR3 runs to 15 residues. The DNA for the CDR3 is TGTGCCAGCAGCTTAGCGAGCGGGAAGATCGATGGCTACACCTTC. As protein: CASSLASGKIDGYTF.

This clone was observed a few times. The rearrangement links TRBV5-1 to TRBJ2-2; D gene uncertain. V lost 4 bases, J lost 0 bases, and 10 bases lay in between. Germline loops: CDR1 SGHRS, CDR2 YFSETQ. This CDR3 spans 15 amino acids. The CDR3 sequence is CASSPVLSNTGELFF. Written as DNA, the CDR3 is TGCGCCAGCAGCCCCGTTTTATCGAACACCGGGGAGCTGTTTTTT.

CDR3: CASRDWDTGNYGYTF. Written as DNA, the CDR3 is TGTGCCAGCAGAGATTGGGACACGGGCAACTATGGCTACACCTTC. The chain has TRBV6-5 and TRBJ1-2; a weak D match, TRBD1 (6 bases). CDR1 and CDR2 (germline): MNHEY, SVGAGI. This CDR3 contains 15 residues. V lost 6 bases, J lost 2 bases, and 16 bases lay in between.

The CDR3 reads CASGRDTGYEQYF. For the CDR3, the DNA is TGTGCCAGCGGCCGGGACACGGGCTACGAGCAGTACTTC. The J gene is TRBJ2-7, the V gene TRBV6-1, with a possible D match to TRBD1 (6 bases). CDR1 is MNHNS, CDR2 SASEGT, per germline. Trimming pared 8 bases from V and 3 bases from J, leaving 14 bases between. The CDR3 covers 13 residues.